Sequencing of this T cell receptor beta chain was carried out in a study of T cells in Graves' hyperthyroidism and ophthalmopathy (dated by TCRdb to the late 2010s). Regarding the research as a whole: Peripheral blood samples were taken at the time of initial diagnosis, prior to any treatment. To identify distinguishing TCR V-J signatures, a discovery cohort of some 99 patients was used, comprising 43 with Graves' ophthalmopathy and some 60 with stable Graves' hyperthyroidism. Prospective prediction of ophthalmopathy was tested in an independent validation cohort consisting of about 19 hyperthyroidism patients and around 16 patients who later progressed to ophthalmopathy. For training and testing, the 80 to 100 patients in the discovery cohort were randomly divided in a 7:3 ratio. In addition, the study compared T-cell repertoires in thyroid tissue and in blood from six Graves' hyperthyroidism patients. After sampling, hyperthyroidism patients received methimazole starting at 30 mg daily, and ophthalmopathy patients received high-dose intravenous methylprednisolone. The paper reports TCR Vbeta CDR3 sequencing of approximately 140 peripheral blood samples: some 41 ophthalmopathy, approximately 74 hyperthyroidism and roughly 17 progressor patients.

Reading the germline V gene gives CDR1 ENHRY and CDR2 SYGVKD. The CDR3 covers 13 residues, taking in both the cysteine and the phenylalanine. The retained sequence is limited to the CDR3, 39 bases, with the frame set at the first base. The germline ends are 10 bases apart after V is trimmed by 5 bases and J by 3 bases. Stable Graves' hyperthyroidism was defined as no progression to ophthalmopathy during 18 months of follow-up. Hyperthyroidism patients were newly diagnosed, with disease duration under 2 months, and aged 18 to 65 years. The study excluded patients with uncontrolled infections, other autoimmune diseases, pregnancy or lactation. Clinical symptoms, serum thyroxine and TRAb, thyroid ultrasound, and orbital computed tomography formed the basis for the diagnoses. PBMCs were separated from roughly 10 ml of fresh peripheral blood using Ficoll-Paque density gradient centrifugation. Total RNA was extracted using Trizol reagent, and RNA quality was assessed on an Agilent 2100 Bioanalyzer.

Concerning this clonotype itself: No cognate antigen has been identified for it. A much bigger clone sits one base away, suggesting this may be a read error.

Overall study results and their limits: In validation, the model predicted progression to ophthalmopathy with over 65% sensitivity and approximately 74% specificity, a median of about 6.7 months before onset. Most expanded thyroid clonotypes (frequency above 0.001) were also detected in blood, suggesting blood repertoires may reflect thyroid immune responses. No statistical method was used to fix the sample size in advance, and group allocation was not hidden from the investigators. A 13 V-J signature model separated ophthalmopathy from stable hyperthyroidism, with about 88% sensitivity and roughly 81% specificity in cross-validation and 80%/75% in testing.

The TCR beta CDR3 regions were amplified from the RNA transcripts. The TCR CDR3 was subjected to a first round of RT-PCR using the HTBI primer set and the Qiagen OneStep RT-PCR kit. The libraries were constructed in a second round of multiplex PCR and then size-selected and purified. The libraries were sequenced on an Illumina HiSeq2000 using paired-end 100 bp reads. For the original study's pipeline: SOAPnuke was used to process the raw data, removing reads that contained adapters or uncalled bases, had a mean Phred below 15, or lacked an exact match to the constant primer or identifier. COPE v1.2.5 was used to merge high-quality paired reads, and clonotypes were defined as unique nucleotide sequences. MiTCR v1.1 was used to align the clonotypes against IMGT TRBV, TRBD and TRBJ reference segments. The analysis was restricted to V-J combinations with a frequency above 0.0001, which together covered 99% to 99.2% of the repertoires. The TCS score was defined as F50 (clonal expansion) divided by E x V (chaos), with BLOSUM62-based TCRdist calculated between CDR3 peptides within each V-J. Welch's t-statistics and random forest reduced roughly 500 V-J features to 13, which were used in a naive Bayes classifier (R e1071). Thyroid-blood repertoire similarity was quantified with the Morisita-Horn index. TCRdb reworked the public reads: Q25 trimming with fastp, MiXCR clone assembly, productive beta chains retained. Identical CDR3 proteins give one entry, which carries the most common genes and DNA. The V and J calls shown here were made by TCRdb, not taken from the authors' results. In this sample the table shows 750,000 to 950,000 distinct CDR3 sequences, 35% to 45% of which occur a single time. Together, the top ten hold 8% to 9% of the sample.

Sequenced sample: blood. The clonotype originates from a man between 18 and 35 years old with Graves' hyperthyroidism. Recombination linked TRBV10-3 to TRBJ1-1; too little of a D gene remains to name it. The DNA sequence is as follows: TGTGCCATCAGTTACTTACGGGACACTGAAGCTTTCTTT. It is translated as CAISYLRDTEAFF.